A selection of T cell receptor beta chains follows, all from one sample in a study of shared clonotypes between healthy human individuals. Libraries were prepared by immunoSEQ multiplex PCR; TCRdb keeps only in-frame clonotypes and omits some of them. The sample lists over a million clones, about three quarters occurring once. The sequencing input was memory CD4+ T cells sorted from blood. Source of these receptors: a man aged 18-30 years in good health. Each CDR3 is given with its conserved first and last residue. A D gene is named only where the DNA matches it firmly. For some rows the clone size is stated as once, few or many, or as a class when expanded; others skip it.

clone size: .; V gene: TRBV6-1; D gene: .; J gene: TRBJ2-5; CDR3 DNA: TGTGCCAGCATTTTACAGGGTTTTTGGTACTTC; CDR3 protein: CASILQGFWYF
clone size: .; V gene: TRBV7-2; D gene: .; J gene: TRBJ1-1; CDR3 DNA: TGTGCCAGCAGCACCCGATACAAGGACACTGAAGCTTTCTTT; CDR3 protein: CASSTRYKDTEAFF
clone size: few; V gene: TRBV4-2; D gene: .; J gene: TRBJ2-7; CDR3 DNA: TGTGCCAGCAGCCAGGAGGGGGGCGGGTCCTACGAGCAGTACTTC; CDR3 protein: CASSQEGGGSYEQYF
clone size: .; V gene: TRBV19; D gene: .; J gene: TRBJ1-1; CDR3 DNA: TGTGCCAGTACTTCCAGGGTACCAGGGTTGAAAGCTTTCTTT; CDR3 protein: CASTSRVPGLKAFF
clone size: .; V gene: TRBV29-1; D gene: TRBD1; J gene: TRBJ2-1; CDR3 DNA: TGCAGCGTTGGAAGACAGGGCGAGCAGTTCTTC; CDR3 protein: CSVGRQGEQFF
clone size: .; V gene: TRBV5-1; D gene: TRBD1; J gene: TRBJ2-5; CDR3 DNA: TGCGCCAGCAGCTTGGCAGCAGGGGGTCGGGAGACCCAGTACTTC; CDR3 protein: CASSLAAGGRETQYF
clone size: .; V gene: TRBV12-2; D gene: .; J gene: TRBJ2-5; CDR3 DNA: TGTGCAAGTCGCTTAATTGCATGCGAATGGGACAAGCAAGAGACCCAGTACTTC; CDR3 protein: CASRLIACEWDKQETQYF
clone size: .; V gene: TRBV5-1; D gene: .; J gene: TRBJ2-7; CDR3 DNA: TGCGCCAGCAGCCAACAGGGAACGGGGGAGCAGTACTTC; CDR3 protein: CASSQQGTGEQYF
clone size: .; V gene: TRBV2; D gene: .; J gene: TRBJ2-7; CDR3 DNA: TGTGCCAGCAGTCTTCTAAGGCGCGAGCAGTACTTC; CDR3 protein: CASSLLRREQYF
clone size: .; V gene: TRBV19; D gene: TRBD1; J gene: TRBJ1-5; CDR3 DNA: TGTGCCAGTAGCTCACAGGGGGGGAGCAATCAGCCCCAGCATTTT; CDR3 protein: CASSSQGGSNQPQHF
clone size: .; V gene: TRBV5-1; D gene: TRBD2; J gene: TRBJ2-1; CDR3 DNA: TGCGCCAGCACGCTAGCGGGATACTCCCACAATGAGCAGTTCTTC; CDR3 protein: CASTLAGYSHNEQFF
clone size: .; V gene: TRBV5-1; D gene: .; J gene: TRBJ1-1; CDR3 DNA: TGCGCCAGCAGCTTCGGCTTGAACACTGAAGCTTTCTTT; CDR3 protein: CASSFGLNTEAFF
clone size: few; V gene: TRBV5-6; D gene: .; J gene: TRBJ2-4; CDR3 DNA: TGTGCCAGCAGCTTGGACAGGGTCAAAAACATTCAGTACTTC; CDR3 protein: CASSLDRVKNIQYF
clone size: .; V gene: TRBV19; D gene: .; J gene: TRBJ2-7; CDR3 DNA: TGTGCCAGTAGTGTAACAAGAGGAGGCTCCTACGAGCAGTACTTC; CDR3 protein: CASSVTRGGSYEQYF
clone size: .; V gene: TRBV10-3; D gene: .; J gene: TRBJ1-2; CDR3 DNA: TGTGCCATCAGCCCATCGGATGGCTACACCTTC; CDR3 protein: CAISPSDGYTF
clone size: .; V gene: TRBV7-2; D gene: .; J gene: TRBJ1-1; CDR3 DNA: TGTGCCAGCAGCTTTACCTACTTGGGGAACACTGAAGCTTTCTTT; CDR3 protein: CASSFTYLGNTEAFF
clone size: .; V gene: TRBV29-1; D gene: .; J gene: TRBJ2-5; CDR3 DNA: TGCAGCGTTGAACCCGGGGAGACCCAGTACTTC; CDR3 protein: CSVEPGETQYF
clone size: .; V gene: TRBV7-8; D gene: .; J gene: TRBJ2-5; CDR3 DNA: TGTGCCAGCGGACTTGACTTACGGTCGGAGACCCAGTACTTC; CDR3 protein: CASGLDLRSETQYF
clone size: .; V gene: TRBV10-3; D gene: TRBD2; J gene: TRBJ2-1; CDR3 DNA: TGTGCCATCAGTGGTACGGAGCGGGAGGGTGGGGGCGAGCAGTTCTTC; CDR3 protein: CAISGTEREGGGEQFF
clone size: .; V gene: TRBV29-1; D gene: .; J gene: TRBJ1-2; CDR3 DNA: TGCAGCGTTGAGGGGGTTAGAGATGGCTACACCTTC; CDR3 protein: CSVEGVRDGYTF
clone size: .; V gene: TRBV30; D gene: TRBD1; J gene: TRBJ1-2; CDR3 DNA: TGTGCCCGGGGCGGACAGGGCGGCTATGGCTACACCTTC; CDR3 protein: CARGGQGGYGYTF
clone size: once; V gene: TRBV5-8; D gene: TRBD2; J gene: TRBJ2-1; CDR3 DNA: TGTGCCAGCAGCCCGGGACTAGCTGTTAAATACTCCTACAATGAGCAGTTCTTC; CDR3 protein: CASSPGLAVKYSYNEQFF
clone size: many; V gene: TRBV14; D gene: .; J gene: TRBJ1-1; CDR3 DNA: TGTGCCAGCAGCCCTGTGGGGGGGGGCGAAGCTTTCTTT; CDR3 protein: CASSPVGGGEAFF
clone size: .; V gene: TRBV27; D gene: TRBD2; J gene: TRBJ2-7; CDR3 DNA: TGTGCCAGCAGTTCCCTTTCCGGGAGGGCCTACGAGCAGTACTTC; CDR3 protein: CASSSLSGRAYEQYF
clone size: once; V gene: TRBV30; D gene: .; J gene: TRBJ2-2; CDR3 DNA: TGTGCCTGGACACAGGTCCTCACCGGGGAGCTGTTTTTT; CDR3 protein: CAWTQVLTGELFF
clone size: .; V gene: TRBV5-1; D gene: TRBD1; J gene: TRBJ2-2; CDR3 DNA: TGCGCCAGCCAGACAGGGGGCAACACCGGGGAGCTGTTTTTT; CDR3 protein: CASQTGGNTGELFF
clone size: .; V gene: TRBV5-1; D gene: .; J gene: TRBJ1-2; CDR3 DNA: TGCGCCAGCAGCTTGGGGGGCTCCTATGGCTACACCTTC; CDR3 protein: CASSLGGSYGYTF
clone size: .; V gene: TRBV18; D gene: .; J gene: TRBJ1-3; CDR3 DNA: TGTGCCAGCTCACCCAACGAATCCGGAAACACCATATATTTT; CDR3 protein: CASSPNESGNTIYF
clone size: .; V gene: TRBV21-1; D gene: .; J gene: TRBJ1-1; CDR3 DNA: TGTGCCAGCAGCAAAGTGCTGGGACAGGGGGCGCGAGGAGCTTTCTTT; CDR3 protein: CASSKVLGQGARGAFF
clone size: .; V gene: TRBV28; D gene: TRBD1; J gene: TRBJ2-5; CDR3 DNA: TGTGCCAGCAGTTTCCCCGGACAGGGAGAGGAGTACTTC; CDR3 protein: CASSFPGQGEEYF
clone size: .; V gene: TRBV9; D gene: TRBD1; J gene: TRBJ1-5; CDR3 DNA: TGTGCCAGCAGCGTATGTCTCCGGGACAGGGATAGCAATCAGCCCCAGCATTTT; CDR3 protein: CASSVCLRDRDSNQPQHF
clone size: .; V gene: TRBV28; D gene: .; J gene: TRBJ2-3; CDR3 DNA: TGTGCCAGCACTTTGGGCGGTCTGACAGATACGCAGTATTTT; CDR3 protein: CASTLGGLTDTQYF
clone size: .; V gene: TRBV2; D gene: TRBD2; J gene: TRBJ2-7; CDR3 DNA: TGTGCCAGCAGGGACAGAGTTTTGCCGTTGGCGGGGGGAAGCTCCTACGAGCAGTACTTC; CDR3 protein: CASRDRVLPLAGGSSYEQYF
clone size: once; V gene: TRBV5-6; D gene: .; J gene: TRBJ2-1; CDR3 DNA: TGTGCCAGCAGCTTCCGGGACTCAGGGCACAATGAGCAGTTCTTC; CDR3 protein: CASSFRDSGHNEQFF
clone size: .; V gene: TRBV19; D gene: TRBD2; J gene: TRBJ2-7; CDR3 DNA: TGTGCCAGTAGTATTCGCGGCGGGAGCCACTACGAGCAGTACTTC; CDR3 protein: CASSIRGGSHYEQYF
clone size: .; V gene: TRBV5-4; D gene: .; J gene: TRBJ2-3; CDR3 DNA: TGTGCCAGCAGCTTGGGGGACTCCCGCACAGATACGCAGTATTTT; CDR3 protein: CASSLGDSRTDTQYF
clone size: .; V gene: TRBV7-2; D gene: .; J gene: TRBJ1-4; CDR3 DNA: TGTGCCAGCAGCTCAAGCGGGTCCCATAATGAAAAACTGTTTTTT; CDR3 protein: CASSSSGSHNEKLFF
clone size: .; V gene: TRBV7-2; D gene: .; J gene: TRBJ1-2; CDR3 DNA: TGTGCCAGCAGCATTAATGGCGGAGCACAGGTTGGCTATGGCTACACCTTC; CDR3 protein: CASSINGGAQVGYGYTF
clone size: .; V gene: TRBV7-9; D gene: .; J gene: TRBJ1-1; CDR3 DNA: TGTGCCAGCAGCTTAGACGGGGCTATGAACACTGAAGCTTTCTTT; CDR3 protein: CASSLDGAMNTEAFF
clone size: .; V gene: TRBV18; D gene: TRBD1; J gene: TRBJ2-1; CDR3 DNA: TGTGCCAGCTCACTTCCAAAGGGGGCGAATGAGCAGTTCTTC; CDR3 protein: CASSLPKGANEQFF
clone size: .; V gene: TRBV10-1; D gene: .; J gene: TRBJ2-5; CDR3 DNA: TGCGCCAGCAGTTTAACTAGAGGGGAGACCCAGTACTTC; CDR3 protein: CASSLTRGETQYF
clone size: .; V gene: TRBV19; D gene: .; J gene: TRBJ1-3; CDR3 DNA: TGTGCCAGTAGAGTTGGGGCTGGAAACACCATATATTTT; CDR3 protein: CASRVGAGNTIYF
clone size: .; V gene: TRBV11-1; D gene: .; J gene: TRBJ2-7; CDR3 DNA: TGTGCCAGCAGCTTAATCACCGGGACAAAGAGCGAGCAGTACTTC; CDR3 protein: CASSLITGTKSEQYF
clone size: .; V gene: TRBV6-1; D gene: TRBD1; J gene: TRBJ2-7; CDR3 DNA: TGTGCCAGCAGTGAAGGGTGGGACAGCAGCTTCGAGCAGTACTTC; CDR3 protein: CASSEGWDSSFEQYF
clone size: .; V gene: TRBV6-1; D gene: .; J gene: TRBJ2-7; CDR3 DNA: TGTGCCAGCAGTGAACAAGGTAGCTCCTACGAGCAGTACTTC; CDR3 protein: CASSEQGSSYEQYF
clone size: .; V gene: TRBV5-4; D gene: .; J gene: TRBJ1-4; CDR3 DNA: TGTGCCAGCAGCTCGGGGGGCCGGGAAAAACTGTTTTTT; CDR3 protein: CASSSGGREKLFF
clone size: many; V gene: TRBV28; D gene: .; J gene: TRBJ1-2; CDR3 DNA: TGTGCCAGCAGACAGGACGGGACTAACTATGGCTACACCTTC; CDR3 protein: CASRQDGTNYGYTF
clone size: .; V gene: TRBV20-1; D gene: .; J gene: TRBJ2-1; CDR3 DNA: TGCAGTGCCAAAAGAAATGAGCAGTTCTTC; CDR3 protein: CSAKRNEQFF